This T cell receptor beta chain comes out of a study of shared clonotypes between healthy human individuals. Naive CD8 cells lacked CD45RO and underwent positive selection for CCR7, leaving out terminally differentiated effector memory CD45RA+ cells. Study results and caveats: Relative to their counterparts shared across all four donors, non-shared clonotypes exhibited diminished generation probabilities. Depth of sequencing was expected to influence donor clonotype sharing.

Some clones are missing from TCRdb's copy, which holds only in-frame ones; the method was immunoSEQ multiplex PCR. The table records under 2,000,000 clones, about 95% of them present only once. CDR3 length: 14 amino acids. Germline CDR1 and CDR2: LNHNV and YYDKDF (reference sequence). The V end lost 11 bases, the J end lost 6 bases, and 19 bases lay between the germline ends. As for this clone: Its antigen is not identified.

The V call is TRBV15, the J call TRBJ2-2; D perhaps matches TRBD1 (6 bases). The clonotype was recovered from a man aged 18 to 29 in good health. The sample comprised naive CD8+ T cells sorted from blood. CDR3 sequence: CAAAQGLIPGELFF. The CDR3 DNA sequence: TGTGCCGCTGCTCAGGGGTTAATACCCGGGGAGCTGTTTTTT.